This T cell receptor (beta chain) is from a study of T cells after yellow fever vaccination. They built TCR cDNA with 5'RACE template switching, a step that put in a universal primer site and UMIs. TCRdb re-called the 5' RACE reads through MiXCR, storing one row per CDR3 protein. In the table there are a few hundred thousand distinct CDR3 sequences, 6.9% of which are singletons. Study outcomes and limitations: Although the secondary response was weaker, it peaked faster, at day 5 versus 15. Any FACS-sorted repertoire could hold abundant clonotypes that contaminate it from the bulk population. Subsequent booster samples again held most clones from primary vaccination (around 96% CD4, about 90% CD8).

V lost 1 base to trimming and J lost 7 bases, with 12 bases between them. CDR3 length: 15 residues. The germline V gene has CDR1 SGHRS and CDR2 YFSETQ. For this clonotype: Its target is unknown.

The sample was CD4+ T cells sorted from PBMCs, taken 15 days after the yellow fever booster vaccination. The chain combines TRBV5-1 with TRBJ1-6; D is perhaps TRBD1 (5 bases). This clonotype was sampled from a young man who received the YFV17D yellow fever vaccine. Here the CDR3 reads CASSLYGQANSPLHF. The CDR3 region has the DNA TGCGCCAGCAGCTTGTACGGACAAGCGAATTCACCCCTCCACTTT.